Listed below are T cell receptor beta chains from one sample, sequenced in a study of metastatic and nonmetastatic thyroid tumors. TCRdb reassembled clones from the PCR reads with MiXCR. The sample contains around 20,000 clones, roughly 25% of which appear only once. Sequencing input: tumor tissue. The receptor source for this set is a female donor with papillary thyroid cancer or a benign thyroid nodule (not recorded which). Some clones in this sample may be carry-over from other donors' samples. Each CDR3 is given with its conserved first and last residue. Fields, in order: J gene, D gene, clone size, V gene, CDR3 DNA, CDR3 protein. D genes are given only for firm matches. Part of the rows lack a size; the others show once, few, many or a class for expanded clones.

J gene: TRBJ2-7
D gene: .
clone size: .
V gene: TRBV20-1
CDR3 DNA: TGCAGTGCTAGAGGGACTATCGTGAGGTCCTACGAGCAGTACTTC
CDR3 protein: CSARGTIVRSYEQYF

J gene: TRBJ1-3
D gene: .
clone size: medium-sized
V gene: TRBV28
CDR3 DNA: TGTGCCAGCAGGCCCCTCCTGACGGGGATCGCTGGAAACACCATATATTTT
CDR3 protein: CASRPLLTGIAGNTIYF

J gene: TRBJ1-4
D gene: TRBD1
clone size: many
V gene: TRBV19
CDR3 DNA: TGTGCCACCAGACCCCGACAGGGGCATGAAAAACTGTTTTTT
CDR3 protein: CATRPRQGHEKLFF

J gene: TRBJ2-3
D gene: .
clone size: .
V gene: TRBV24-1
CDR3 DNA: TGTGCCACCAGTGATGGGGAACTCACAGATACGCAGTATTTT
CDR3 protein: CATSDGELTDTQYF

J gene: TRBJ2-5
D gene: TRBD2
clone size: many
V gene: TRBV7-2
CDR3 DNA: TGTGCCAGCAGCTTAGGTCTAGCGGGCGAAAAGGCTACCCAGTACTTC
CDR3 protein: CASSLGLAGEKATQYF

J gene: TRBJ1-6
D gene: TRBD1
clone size: medium-sized
V gene: TRBV6-1
CDR3 DNA: TGTGCCAGCAGTTCCATGGACAGGGTTGGCTCACCCCTCCACTTT
CDR3 protein: CASSSMDRVGSPLHF

J gene: TRBJ2-7
D gene: .
clone size: medium-sized
V gene: TRBV6-2/TRBV6-3
CDR3 DNA: TGTGCCAGTGGCTACAATTACGAGCAGTACTTC
CDR3 protein: CASGYNYEQYF

J gene: TRBJ2-1
D gene: .
clone size: medium-sized
V gene: TRBV28
CDR3 DNA: TGTGCCAGCAGTTTAAGCTCGTTGGAGCAGTTCTTC
CDR3 protein: CASSLSSLEQFF

J gene: TRBJ2-7
D gene: .
clone size: .
V gene: TRBV20-1
CDR3 DNA: TGCAGTGCTGCCCGGGGCTGGGGCTACGAGCAGTACTTC
CDR3 protein: CSAARGWGYEQYF

J gene: TRBJ1-1
D gene: .
clone size: few
V gene: TRBV12-3/TRBV12-4
CDR3 DNA: TGTGCCAGCAGTTGGAACATGAACACTGAAGCTTTCTTT
CDR3 protein: CASSWNMNTEAFF

J gene: TRBJ2-5
D gene: .
clone size: few
V gene: TRBV15
CDR3 DNA: TGTGCCACCAGCAGAATTAACTACAAAGAGAACCAGTACTTC
CDR3 protein: CATSRINYKENQYF

J gene: TRBJ2-2
D gene: TRBD2
clone size: few
V gene: TRBV11-2
CDR3 DNA: TGTGCCAGCAGCTTGACTAGCAGGAGTTCCCACACCGGGGAGCTGTTTTTT
CDR3 protein: CASSLTSRSSHTGELFF

J gene: TRBJ2-3
D gene: TRBD2
clone size: once
V gene: TRBV11-2
CDR3 DNA: TGTGCCAGCAGCCCCGGGGGGGGAGATACGCAGTATTTT
CDR3 protein: CASSPGGGDTQYF

J gene: TRBJ2-6
D gene: TRBD2
clone size: many
V gene: TRBV20-1
CDR3 DNA: TGCAGTGCTAGAGCCAGCGGGAGATCATCTGGGGCCAACGTCCTGACTTTC
CDR3 protein: CSARASGRSSGANVLTF

J gene: TRBJ2-1
D gene: TRBD1
clone size: many
V gene: TRBV3-1
CDR3 DNA: TGTGCCAGCTCCAAGGGACAGAGAAATGAGCAGTTCTTC
CDR3 protein: CASSKGQRNEQFF

J gene: TRBJ1-5
D gene: .
clone size: .
V gene: TRBV6-2/TRBV6-3
CDR3 DNA: TGTGCCAGCAGTTACGATCAGCCCCAGCATTTT
CDR3 protein: CASSYDQPQHF

J gene: TRBJ1-5
D gene: .
clone size: medium-sized
V gene: TRBV12-3/TRBV12-4
CDR3 DNA: TGTGCCAGCAGTTCACGGGGGCTAAGGTCGCCCCAGCATTTT
CDR3 protein: CASSSRGLRSPQHF

J gene: TRBJ1-3
D gene: .
clone size: many
V gene: TRBV7-6
CDR3 DNA: TGTGCCAGCAGCTTAGTTGGGTTTGGAAACACCATATATTTT
CDR3 protein: CASSLVGFGNTIYF

J gene: TRBJ1-1
D gene: .
clone size: .
V gene: TRBV2
CDR3 DNA: TGTGCCAGCAGTGGTTTTGGGGCACGGTTGAACACTGAAGCTTTCTTT
CDR3 protein: CASSGFGARLNTEAFF

J gene: TRBJ2-7
D gene: .
clone size: .
V gene: TRBV6-1
CDR3 DNA: TGTGCCAGCAGTGAAAGGTCGGGAGCACACTCCTACGAGCAGTACTTC
CDR3 protein: CASSERSGAHSYEQYF

J gene: TRBJ2-2
D gene: TRBD2
clone size: many
V gene: TRBV6-1
CDR3 DNA: TGTGCCAGCAGTAGAGCGGGAGCTGGGAACACCGGGGAGCTGTTTTTT
CDR3 protein: CASSRAGAGNTGELFF

J gene: TRBJ1-1
D gene: .
clone size: many
V gene: TRBV7-6
CDR3 DNA: TGTGCCAGCAGCTTATGGCGGAACACTGAAGCTTTCTTT
CDR3 protein: CASSLWRNTEAFF

J gene: TRBJ2-5
D gene: .
clone size: few
V gene: TRBV2
CDR3 DNA: TGTGCCAGCACTTTTCAGGAGACCCAGTACTTC
CDR3 protein: CASTFQETQYF

J gene: TRBJ2-1
D gene: TRBD2
clone size: medium-sized
V gene: TRBV5-8
CDR3 DNA: TGTGCCAGCAGCTGGGTTAGCGGGAGGGACACGAGCTCCTACAATGAGCAGTTCTTC
CDR3 protein: CASSWVSGRDTSSYNEQFF

J gene: TRBJ1-6
D gene: .
clone size: .
V gene: TRBV30
CDR3 DNA: TGTGCCTGGAGTGCTAGGACTGGGCATAATTCACCCCTGGTCTTT
CDR3 protein: CAWSARTGHNSPLVF

J gene: TRBJ2-2
D gene: .
clone size: many
V gene: TRBV5-4
CDR3 DNA: TGTGCCAGCAGACTTGCAGGCACAGGAAACACCGGGGAGCTGTTTTTT
CDR3 protein: CASRLAGTGNTGELFF

J gene: TRBJ1-2
D gene: .
clone size: .
V gene: TRBV12-3/TRBV12-4
CDR3 DNA: TGTGCCAGCAAAAGGGGCGACTATGGCTACACCTTC
CDR3 protein: CASKRGDYGYTF

J gene: TRBJ1-2
D gene: TRBD1
clone size: .
V gene: TRBV28
CDR3 DNA: TGTGCCAGCAGTTCCGGAAACAGGGGGCGAGAAGATGGCTACACCTTC
CDR3 protein: CASSSGNRGREDGYTF

J gene: TRBJ1-1
D gene: .
clone size: few
V gene: TRBV7-6
CDR3 DNA: TGTGCCAGCAGTCCATCCAGGGTCACTGAAGCTTTCTTT
CDR3 protein: CASSPSRVTEAFF

J gene: TRBJ2-1
D gene: .
clone size: many
V gene: TRBV9
CDR3 DNA: TGTGCCAGCAGCGTAGACTGGATCTCCTACAATGAGCAGTTCTTC
CDR3 protein: CASSVDWISYNEQFF

J gene: TRBJ1-1
D gene: .
clone size: few
V gene: TRBV28
CDR3 DNA: .
CDR3 protein: CASSFAEGSGDTEAFF

J gene: TRBJ1-2
D gene: TRBD1
clone size: .
V gene: TRBV5-1
CDR3 DNA: TGCGCCAGCAGCTTGACAGGGGGACGACAGTCGGACTATGGCTACACCTTC
CDR3 protein: CASSLTGGRQSDYGYTF

J gene: TRBJ1-6
D gene: TRBD1
clone size: medium-sized
V gene: TRBV20-1
CDR3 DNA: TGCAGTGCTAGAGACGCTATGACCGGGACAGGGGGCTCTTCACCCCTCCACTTT
CDR3 protein: CSARDAMTGTGGSSPLHF

J gene: TRBJ1-5
D gene: .
clone size: few
V gene: TRBV6-4
CDR3 DNA: TGTGCCATCAGTGACGGGGGGGTAAATCAGCCCCAGCATTTT
CDR3 protein: CAISDGGVNQPQHF

J gene: TRBJ1-2
D gene: .
clone size: few
V gene: TRBV6-1
CDR3 DNA: TGTGCCAGCAGTCAAGAATATGGCTACACCTTC
CDR3 protein: CASSQEYGYTF

J gene: TRBJ1-4
D gene: TRBD1
clone size: many
V gene: TRBV4-2
CDR3 DNA: TGTGCCAGCAGCCAAGCACTAATGACAGGGGGAGTCGAAAAACTGTTTTTT
CDR3 protein: CASSQALMTGGVEKLFF

J gene: TRBJ2-2
D gene: TRBD1
clone size: medium-sized
V gene: TRBV7-8
CDR3 DNA: TGTGCCAGCAGCCCCCAAACGGGACAGTCCACCGGGGAGCTGTTTTTT
CDR3 protein: CASSPQTGQSTGELFF

J gene: TRBJ2-5
D gene: .
clone size: .
V gene: TRBV20-1
CDR3 DNA: TGCAGTGCTAGAGCGGCTGTTGGGGCAGCCCAAGAGACCCAGTACTTC
CDR3 protein: CSARAAVGAAQETQYF

J gene: TRBJ2-3
D gene: TRBD2
clone size: many
V gene: TRBV7-9
CDR3 DNA: TGTGCCAGCAGCCTCGGACTAGCGGGAGCCCCAGATACGCAGTATTTT
CDR3 protein: CASSLGLAGAPDTQYF

J gene: TRBJ2-7
D gene: .
clone size: many
V gene: TRBV18
CDR3 DNA: TGTGCCAGCTCACTTACCGGACAGTTTAGCTCCTACGAGCAGTACTTC
CDR3 protein: CASSLTGQFSSYEQYF

J gene: TRBJ2-3
D gene: .
clone size: many
V gene: TRBV3-1
CDR3 DNA: TGTGCCAGCAGCCACTACTTCACAGATACGCAGTATTTT
CDR3 protein: CASSHYFTDTQYF

J gene: TRBJ1-3
D gene: .
clone size: .
V gene: TRBV6-1
CDR3 DNA: TGTGCCAGCAGTGAAGCGATCCAGGGGTTCCTGGGGGGAAACACCATATATTTT
CDR3 protein: CASSEAIQGFLGGNTIYF

J gene: TRBJ2-7
D gene: TRBD1
clone size: few
V gene: TRBV6-2/TRBV6-3
CDR3 DNA: TGTGCCAGCAGTTACTCGACAGGGGGCTACGAGCAGTACTTC
CDR3 protein: CASSYSTGGYEQYF

J gene: TRBJ2-3
D gene: TRBD1
clone size: .
V gene: TRBV19
CDR3 DNA: TGTGCCAGTAGTATAGGACAGGGGGCAGATACGCAGTATTTT
CDR3 protein: CASSIGQGADTQYF

J gene: TRBJ1-3
D gene: TRBD1
clone size: medium-sized
V gene: TRBV3-1
CDR3 DNA: TGTGCCAGCAGCCAACGGGCAGGGGGCCGAAACACCATATATTTT
CDR3 protein: CASSQRAGGRNTIYF

J gene: TRBJ1-1
D gene: TRBD1
clone size: .
V gene: TRBV27
CDR3 DNA: TGTGCCAGCAGTTTTAGGAAGGGGGCGCATATCGGTGAAGCTTTCTTT
CDR3 protein: CASSFRKGAHIGEAFF

J gene: TRBJ2-1
D gene: TRBD2
clone size: few
V gene: TRBV6-1
CDR3 DNA: TGTGCCAGCAGTGCAAACGGACTAGCGGGGAGCAATGAGCAGTTCTTC
CDR3 protein: CASSANGLAGSNEQFF

J gene: TRBJ2-7
D gene: .
clone size: .
V gene: TRBV7-3
CDR3 DNA: TGTGCCAGCAGCCCTTTAGTCTACTCCTACGAGCAGTACTTC
CDR3 protein: CASSPLVYSYEQYF